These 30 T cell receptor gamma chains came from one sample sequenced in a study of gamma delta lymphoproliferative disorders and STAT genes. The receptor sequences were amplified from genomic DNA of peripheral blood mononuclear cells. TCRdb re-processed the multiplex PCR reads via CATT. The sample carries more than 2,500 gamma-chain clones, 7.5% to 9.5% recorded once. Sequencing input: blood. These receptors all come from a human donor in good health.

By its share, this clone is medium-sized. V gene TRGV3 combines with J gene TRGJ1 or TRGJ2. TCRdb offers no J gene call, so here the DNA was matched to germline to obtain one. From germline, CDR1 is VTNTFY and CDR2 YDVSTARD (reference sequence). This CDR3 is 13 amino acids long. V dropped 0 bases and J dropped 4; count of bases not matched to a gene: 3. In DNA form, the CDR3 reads TGTGCCACCTGGGACAGGCAGTATTATAAGAAACTCTTT. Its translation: CATWDRQYYKKLF.

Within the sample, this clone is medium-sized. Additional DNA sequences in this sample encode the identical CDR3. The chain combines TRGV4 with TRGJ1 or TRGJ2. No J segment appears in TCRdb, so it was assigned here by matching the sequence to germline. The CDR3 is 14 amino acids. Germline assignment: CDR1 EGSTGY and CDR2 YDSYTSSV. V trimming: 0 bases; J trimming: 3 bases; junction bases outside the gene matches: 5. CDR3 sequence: CATWDGPGYYKKLF. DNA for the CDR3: TGTGCCACCTGGGATGGGCCGGGTTATTATAAGAAACTCTTT.

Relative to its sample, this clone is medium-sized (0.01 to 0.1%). The CDR3 is CATWDVALYYKKLF. The CDR3 DNA reads TGTGCCACCTGGGATGTCGCTCTTTATTATAAGAAACTCTTT. The J gene is TRGJ1 or TRGJ2, the V gene TRGV8. The J gene, left out of TCRdb, was set here by checking the DNA against germline. The CDR3 is 14 amino acids. CDR1 and CDR2 from the germline V gene are VENAVY and YDSYNSRV. Trimming at V came to 3 bases and at J to 3 bases, leaving 8 bases not matched to a gene.

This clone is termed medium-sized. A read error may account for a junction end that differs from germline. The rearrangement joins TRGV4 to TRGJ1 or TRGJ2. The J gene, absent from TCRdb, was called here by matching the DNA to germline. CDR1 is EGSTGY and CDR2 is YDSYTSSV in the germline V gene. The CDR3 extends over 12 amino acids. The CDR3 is CATWVGYYKKLF. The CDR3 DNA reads TGTGCCACCTGGGTTGGGTATTATAAGAAACTCTTT.

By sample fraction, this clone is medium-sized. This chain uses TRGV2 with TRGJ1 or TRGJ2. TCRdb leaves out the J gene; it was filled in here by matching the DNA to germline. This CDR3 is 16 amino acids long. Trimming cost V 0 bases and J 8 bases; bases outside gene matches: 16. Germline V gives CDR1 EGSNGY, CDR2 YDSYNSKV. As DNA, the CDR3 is TGTGCCACCTGGGACGGGCAGGGGTCCCAGCTGAATAAGAAACTCTTT. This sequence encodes CATWDGQGSQLNKKLF.

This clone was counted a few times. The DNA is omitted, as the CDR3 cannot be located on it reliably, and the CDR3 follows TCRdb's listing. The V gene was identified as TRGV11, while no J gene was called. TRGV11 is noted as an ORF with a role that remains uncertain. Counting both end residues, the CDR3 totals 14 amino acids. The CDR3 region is CTTVPAGLSYKKLF.

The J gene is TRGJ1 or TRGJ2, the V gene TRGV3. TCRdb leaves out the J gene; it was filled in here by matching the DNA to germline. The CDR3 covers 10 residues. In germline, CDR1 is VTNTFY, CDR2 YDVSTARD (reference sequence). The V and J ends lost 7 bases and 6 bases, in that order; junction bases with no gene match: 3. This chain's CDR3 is CATCFYKKLF. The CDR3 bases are TGTGCCACCTGTTTTTATAAGAAACTCTTT.

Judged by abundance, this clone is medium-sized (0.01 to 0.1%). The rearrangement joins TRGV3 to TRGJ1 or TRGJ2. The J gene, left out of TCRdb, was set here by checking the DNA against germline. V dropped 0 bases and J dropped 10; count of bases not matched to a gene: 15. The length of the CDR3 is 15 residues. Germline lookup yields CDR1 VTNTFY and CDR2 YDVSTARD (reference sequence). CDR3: CATWDRPDGVVKKLF. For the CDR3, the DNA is TGTGCCACCTGGGACAGGCCGGATGGCGTAGTCAAGAAACTCTTT.

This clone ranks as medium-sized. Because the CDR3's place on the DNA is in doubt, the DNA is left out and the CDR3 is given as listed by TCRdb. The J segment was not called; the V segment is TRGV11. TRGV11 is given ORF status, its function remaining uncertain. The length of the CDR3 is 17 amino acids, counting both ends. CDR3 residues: CTTVPAGLVPIYYKKLF.

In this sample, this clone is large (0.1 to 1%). CDR3: CACWILTGGGDWIKTF. DNA of the CDR3: TGTGCCTGCTGGATTTTAACGGGGGGGGGTGATTGGATCAAGACGTTT. The V call is TRGV11, the J call TRGJP2. The J gene was not available in TCRdb and was assigned here by matching the DNA to germline segments. TRGV11 is placed among ORFs of uncertain function. V trimming: 6 bases; J trimming: 6 bases; junction bases outside the gene matches: 13. The CDR3 covers 16 residues.

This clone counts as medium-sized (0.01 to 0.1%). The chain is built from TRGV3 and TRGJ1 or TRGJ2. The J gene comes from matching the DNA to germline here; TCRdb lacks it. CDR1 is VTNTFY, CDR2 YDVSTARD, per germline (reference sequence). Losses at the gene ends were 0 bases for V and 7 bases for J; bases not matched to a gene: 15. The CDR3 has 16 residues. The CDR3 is CATWDRLREREYKKLF. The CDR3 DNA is TGTGCCACCTGGGACAGGCTCCGGGAGAGAGAATATAAGAAACTCTTT.

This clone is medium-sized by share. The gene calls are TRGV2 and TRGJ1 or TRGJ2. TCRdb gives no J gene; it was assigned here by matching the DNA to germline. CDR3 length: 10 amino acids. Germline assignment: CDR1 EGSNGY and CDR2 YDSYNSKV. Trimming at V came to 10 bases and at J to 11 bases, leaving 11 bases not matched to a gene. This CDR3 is CATSRPEKLF. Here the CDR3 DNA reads TGTGCCACTAGTAGGCCAGAGAAACTCTTT.

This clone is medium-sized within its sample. The DNA for the CDR3 is TGTGCTGCGTGGGCCCCCGAGGATTGGTTCAAGATATTT. Encoded protein: CAAWAPEDWFKIF. The V gene is TRGV10, the J gene TRGJP1. Assignment of the J gene here rests on matching the DNA to germline, because TCRdb gives none. TRGV10 is labeled an ORF, and its function is uncertain. CDR3 size: 13 residues. V was clipped by 8 bases and J by 10 bases; unmatched bases: 11.

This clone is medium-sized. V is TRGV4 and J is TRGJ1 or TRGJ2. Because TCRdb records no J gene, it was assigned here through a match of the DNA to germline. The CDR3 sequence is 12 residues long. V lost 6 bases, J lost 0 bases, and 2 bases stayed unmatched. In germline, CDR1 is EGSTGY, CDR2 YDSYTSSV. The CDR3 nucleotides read TGTGCCACCTGGTCGAATTATTATAAGAAACTCTTT. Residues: CATWSNYYKKLF.

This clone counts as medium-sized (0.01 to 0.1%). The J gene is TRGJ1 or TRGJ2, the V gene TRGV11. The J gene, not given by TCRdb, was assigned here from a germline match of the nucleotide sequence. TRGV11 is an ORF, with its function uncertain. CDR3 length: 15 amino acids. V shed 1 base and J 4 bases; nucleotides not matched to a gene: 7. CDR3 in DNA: TGTGCCTGCTGGATTAGGCAAAAAAACTATTATAAGAAACTCTTT. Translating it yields CACWIRQKNYYKKLF.

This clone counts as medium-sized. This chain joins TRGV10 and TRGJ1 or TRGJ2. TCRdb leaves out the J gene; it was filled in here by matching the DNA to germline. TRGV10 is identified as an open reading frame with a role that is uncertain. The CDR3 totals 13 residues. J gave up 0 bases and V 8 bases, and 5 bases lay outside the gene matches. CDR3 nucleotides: TGTGCTGCGTGGGTCCGGAATTATTATAAGAAACTCTTT. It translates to CAAWVRNYYKKLF.

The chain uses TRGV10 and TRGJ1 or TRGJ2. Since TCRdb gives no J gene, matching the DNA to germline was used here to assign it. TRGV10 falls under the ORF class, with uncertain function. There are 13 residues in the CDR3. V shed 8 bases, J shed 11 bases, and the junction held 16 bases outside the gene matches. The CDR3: CAAWDAAKVEKLF. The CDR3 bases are TGTGCTGCGTGGGACGCTGCAAAGGTCGAGAAACTCTTT.

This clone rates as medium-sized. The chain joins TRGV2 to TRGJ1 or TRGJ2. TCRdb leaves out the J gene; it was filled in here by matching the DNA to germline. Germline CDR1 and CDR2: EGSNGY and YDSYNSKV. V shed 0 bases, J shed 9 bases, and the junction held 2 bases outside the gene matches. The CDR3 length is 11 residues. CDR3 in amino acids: CATWDGIKKLF. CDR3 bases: TGTGCCACCTGGGACGGGATTAAGAAACTCTTT.

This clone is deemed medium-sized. CDR3 nucleotides: TGTGCCTGCTGGATTAGGCAATTTCGTCAAGAGTTGGGCAAAAAAATCAAGGTATTT. Translating gives CACWIRQFRQELGKKIKVF. This chain uses TRGV11 with TRGJP. TCRdb is silent on the J gene; assignment here came from matching the DNA to germline. TRGV11 is assigned to the ORF class and has an uncertain function. There are 19 residues in the CDR3. With 1 base clipped from V and 4 bases from J, the junction kept 7 bases outside the gene matches.

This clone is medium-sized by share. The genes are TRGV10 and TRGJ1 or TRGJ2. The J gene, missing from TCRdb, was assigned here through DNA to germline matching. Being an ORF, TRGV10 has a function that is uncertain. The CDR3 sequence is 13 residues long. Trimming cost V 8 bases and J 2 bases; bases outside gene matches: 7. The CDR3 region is CAAWDKDYYKKLF. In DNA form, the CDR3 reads TGTGCTGCGTGGGATAAAGATTATTATAAGAAACTCTTT.

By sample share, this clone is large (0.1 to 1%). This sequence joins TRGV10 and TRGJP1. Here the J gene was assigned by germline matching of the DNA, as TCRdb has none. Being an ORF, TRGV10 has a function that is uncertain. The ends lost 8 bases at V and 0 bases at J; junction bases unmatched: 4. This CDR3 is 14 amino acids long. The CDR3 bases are TGTGCTGCGTGGGAAAATACCACTGGTTGGTTCAAGATATTT. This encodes CAAWENTTGWFKIF.

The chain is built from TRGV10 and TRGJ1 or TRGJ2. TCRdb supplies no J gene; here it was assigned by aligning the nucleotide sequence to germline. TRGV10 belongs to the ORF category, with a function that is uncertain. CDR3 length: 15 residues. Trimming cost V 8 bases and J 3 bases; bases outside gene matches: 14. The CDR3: CAAWDYSYPYYKKLF. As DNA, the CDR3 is TGTGCTGCGTGGGATTATAGCTACCCTTATTATAAGAAACTCTTT.

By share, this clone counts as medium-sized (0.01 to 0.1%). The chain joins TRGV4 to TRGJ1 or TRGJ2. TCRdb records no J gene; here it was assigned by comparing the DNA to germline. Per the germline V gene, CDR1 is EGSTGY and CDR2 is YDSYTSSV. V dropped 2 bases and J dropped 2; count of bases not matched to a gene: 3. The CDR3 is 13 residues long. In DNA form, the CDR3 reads TGTGCCACCTGGGATGAACATTATTATAAGAAACTCTTT. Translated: CATWDEHYYKKLF.

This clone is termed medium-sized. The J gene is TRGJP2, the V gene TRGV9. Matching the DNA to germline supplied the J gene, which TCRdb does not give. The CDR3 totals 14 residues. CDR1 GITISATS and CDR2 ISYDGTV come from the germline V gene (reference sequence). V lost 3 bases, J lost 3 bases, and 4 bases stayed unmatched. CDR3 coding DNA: TGTGCCTTGTGGGAGCTCCGTAGTGATTGGATCAAGACGTTT. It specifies CALWELRSDWIKTF.

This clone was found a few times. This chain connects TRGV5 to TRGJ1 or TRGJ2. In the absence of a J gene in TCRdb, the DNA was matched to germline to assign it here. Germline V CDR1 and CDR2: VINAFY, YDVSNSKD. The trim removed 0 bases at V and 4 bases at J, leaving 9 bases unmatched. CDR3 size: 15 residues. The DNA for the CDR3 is TGTGCCACCTGGGACAGGCAGGAACGGTATTATAAGAAACTCTTT. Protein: CATWDRQERYYKKLF.

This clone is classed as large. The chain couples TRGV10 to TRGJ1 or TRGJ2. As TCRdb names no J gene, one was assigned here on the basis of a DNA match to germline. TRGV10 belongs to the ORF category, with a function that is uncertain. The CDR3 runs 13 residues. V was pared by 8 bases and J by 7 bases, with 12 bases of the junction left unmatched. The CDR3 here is CAAWDYNGYKKLF. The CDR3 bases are TGTGCTGCGTGGGATTATAATGGATATAAGAAACTCTTT.

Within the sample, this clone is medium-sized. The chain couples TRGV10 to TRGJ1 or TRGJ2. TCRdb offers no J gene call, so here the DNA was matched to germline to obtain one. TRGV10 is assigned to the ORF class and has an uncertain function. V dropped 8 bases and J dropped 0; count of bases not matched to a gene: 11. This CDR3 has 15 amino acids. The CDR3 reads CAAWDYFPNYYKKLF. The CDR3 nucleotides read TGTGCTGCGTGGGATTATTTCCCGAATTATTATAAGAAACTCTTT.

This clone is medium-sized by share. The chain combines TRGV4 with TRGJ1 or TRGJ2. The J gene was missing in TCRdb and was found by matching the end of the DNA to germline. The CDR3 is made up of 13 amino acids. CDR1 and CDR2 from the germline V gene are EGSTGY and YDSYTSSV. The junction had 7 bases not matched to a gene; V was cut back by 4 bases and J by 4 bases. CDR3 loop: CATWDTVYYKKLF. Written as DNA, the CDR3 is TGTGCCACCTGGGACACGGTATATTATAAGAAACTCTTT.

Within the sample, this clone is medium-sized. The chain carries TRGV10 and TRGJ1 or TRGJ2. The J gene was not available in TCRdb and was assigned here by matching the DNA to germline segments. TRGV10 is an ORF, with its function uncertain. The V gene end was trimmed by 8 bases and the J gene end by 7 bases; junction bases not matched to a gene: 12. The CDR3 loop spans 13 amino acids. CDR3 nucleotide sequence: TGTGCTGCGTGGGACGAAGGGCCCTATAAGAAACTCTTT. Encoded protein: CAAWDEGPYKKLF.

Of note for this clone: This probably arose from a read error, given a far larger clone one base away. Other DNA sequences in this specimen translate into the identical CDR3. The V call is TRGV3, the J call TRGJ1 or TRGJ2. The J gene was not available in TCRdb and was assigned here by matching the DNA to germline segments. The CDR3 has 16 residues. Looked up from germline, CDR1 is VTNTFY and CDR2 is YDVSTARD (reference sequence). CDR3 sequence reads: CATWDRLSANYYKKLF. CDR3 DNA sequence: TGTGCCACCTGGGACAGGCTCTCGGCGAATTACTATAAGAAACTCTTT.